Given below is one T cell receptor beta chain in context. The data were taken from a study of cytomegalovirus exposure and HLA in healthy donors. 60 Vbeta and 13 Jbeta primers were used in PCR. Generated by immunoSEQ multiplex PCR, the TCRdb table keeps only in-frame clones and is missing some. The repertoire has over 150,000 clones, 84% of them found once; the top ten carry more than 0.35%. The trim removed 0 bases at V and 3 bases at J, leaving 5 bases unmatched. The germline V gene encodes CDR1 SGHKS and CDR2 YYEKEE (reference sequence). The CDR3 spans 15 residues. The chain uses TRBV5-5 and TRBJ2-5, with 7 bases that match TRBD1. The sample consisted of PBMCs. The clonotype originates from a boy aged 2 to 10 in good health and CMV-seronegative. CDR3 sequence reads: CASSLVTGAEETQYF. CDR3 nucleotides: TGTGCCAGCAGCTTGGTTACAGGGGCAGAAGAGACCCAGTACTTC.